What follows is one T cell receptor (beta chain) and its context. Antigen: not known. These data originate in a study of shared clonotypes between healthy human individuals. Study results and caveats: In a few donors, around 5.5% of naive CD4 clonotypes appeared in common.

Naive-designated CD8 cells lacked CD45RO, were positively enriched for CCR7, and omitted terminally differentiated effector memory CD45RA+ cells. Donors comprised only Caucasian adults living in Nashville, Tennessee. The protocol was immunoSEQ multiplex PCR, while the TCRdb copy is restricted to in-frame clones and leaves out a portion. Of around 2,000,000 clones listed, about 94% were seen once; the top ten hold 0.9% to 1.3%. Germline values: CDR1 MNHEY, CDR2 SMNVEV (reference sequence). The V end lost 3 bases, the J end lost 5 bases, and 7 bases lay between the germline ends. The CDR3 has 13 amino acids.

Sequenced material: naive CD8+ T cells sorted from blood. The chain is built from TRBV27 and TRBJ2-2; D might be TRBD2 (5 bases). The sequence came from a man aged 18 to 30 in good health. DNA of the CDR3: TGTGCCAGCAGTTTCCTAGCAACCGGGGAGCTGTTTTTT. Protein sequence: CASSFLATGELFF.